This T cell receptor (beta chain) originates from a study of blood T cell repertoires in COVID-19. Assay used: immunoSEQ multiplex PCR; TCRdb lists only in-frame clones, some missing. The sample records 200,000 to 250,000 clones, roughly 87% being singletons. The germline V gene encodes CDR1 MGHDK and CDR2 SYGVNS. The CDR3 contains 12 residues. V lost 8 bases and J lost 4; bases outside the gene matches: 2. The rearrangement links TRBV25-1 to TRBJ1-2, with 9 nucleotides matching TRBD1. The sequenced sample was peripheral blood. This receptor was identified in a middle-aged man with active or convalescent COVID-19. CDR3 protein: CASGTGPYGYTF. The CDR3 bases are TGTGCCAGCGGGACAGGGCCCTATGGCTACACCTTC.